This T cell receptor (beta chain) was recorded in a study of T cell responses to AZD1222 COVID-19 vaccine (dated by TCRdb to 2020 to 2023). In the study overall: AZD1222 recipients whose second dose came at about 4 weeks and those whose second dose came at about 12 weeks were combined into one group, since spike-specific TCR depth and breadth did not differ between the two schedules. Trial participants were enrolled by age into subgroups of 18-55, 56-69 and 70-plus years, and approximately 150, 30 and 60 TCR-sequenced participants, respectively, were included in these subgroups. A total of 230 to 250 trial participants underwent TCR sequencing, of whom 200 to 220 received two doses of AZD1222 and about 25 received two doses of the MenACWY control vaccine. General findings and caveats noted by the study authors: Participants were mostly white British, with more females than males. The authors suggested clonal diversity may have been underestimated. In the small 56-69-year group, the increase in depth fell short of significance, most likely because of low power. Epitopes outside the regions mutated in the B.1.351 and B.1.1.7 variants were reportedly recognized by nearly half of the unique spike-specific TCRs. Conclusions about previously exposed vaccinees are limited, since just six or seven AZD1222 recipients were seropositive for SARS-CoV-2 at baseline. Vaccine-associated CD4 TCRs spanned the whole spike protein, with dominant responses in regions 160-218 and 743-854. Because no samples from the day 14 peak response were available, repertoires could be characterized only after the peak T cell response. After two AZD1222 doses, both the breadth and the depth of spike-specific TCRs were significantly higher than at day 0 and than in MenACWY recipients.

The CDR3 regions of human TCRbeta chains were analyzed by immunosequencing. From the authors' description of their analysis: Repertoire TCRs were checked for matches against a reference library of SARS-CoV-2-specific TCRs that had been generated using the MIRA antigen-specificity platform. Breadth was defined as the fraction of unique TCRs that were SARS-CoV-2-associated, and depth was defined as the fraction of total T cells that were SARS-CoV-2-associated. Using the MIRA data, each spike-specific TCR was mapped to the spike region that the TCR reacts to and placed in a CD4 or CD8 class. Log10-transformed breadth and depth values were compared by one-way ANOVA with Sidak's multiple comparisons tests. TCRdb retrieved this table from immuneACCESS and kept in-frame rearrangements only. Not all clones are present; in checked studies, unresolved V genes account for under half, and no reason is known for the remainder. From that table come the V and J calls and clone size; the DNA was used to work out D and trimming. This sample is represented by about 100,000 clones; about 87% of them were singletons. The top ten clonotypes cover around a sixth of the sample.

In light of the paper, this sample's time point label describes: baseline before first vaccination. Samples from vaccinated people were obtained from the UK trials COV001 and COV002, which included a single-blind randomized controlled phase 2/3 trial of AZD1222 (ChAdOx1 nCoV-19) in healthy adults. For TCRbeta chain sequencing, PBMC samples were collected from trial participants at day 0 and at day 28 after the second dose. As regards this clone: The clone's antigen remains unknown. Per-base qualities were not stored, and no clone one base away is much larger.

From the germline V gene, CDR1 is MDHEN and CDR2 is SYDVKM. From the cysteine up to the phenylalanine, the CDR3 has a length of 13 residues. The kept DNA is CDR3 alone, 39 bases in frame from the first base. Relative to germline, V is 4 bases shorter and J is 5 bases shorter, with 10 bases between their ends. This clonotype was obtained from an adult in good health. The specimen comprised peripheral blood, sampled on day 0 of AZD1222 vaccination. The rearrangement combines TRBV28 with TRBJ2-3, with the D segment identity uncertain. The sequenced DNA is TGTGCCAGCAGTTGGAAGTTCCGAGATACGCAGTATTTT. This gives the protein CASSWKFRDTQYF.